Following are 29 T cell receptor beta chains from one sample sequenced in a study of vaccination effects on CD4 cells after COVID-19 (dated by TCRdb to between 2022 and 2023). The method was the immunoSEQ multiplex PCR assay. TCRdb carries this immuneACCESS record with in-frame sequences only. Its versions omit some clonotypes, under half of them owing to an unresolved V gene in the studies checked, with the rest unexplained. The sample yields under 70,000 clones; under 80% were counted once. The ten largest clones capture 5.5% of the sample. Antigens of these TCRs are unknown. To identify antigen-specific CD4+ T cell clonotypes by their expansion, the ViraFEST assay first stimulated PBMC with viral peptide pools and then applied TCR sequencing. After around eleven days of culture, CD4+ T cells were isolated with the EasySep CD4+ T cell isolation kit. Convalescent patients had PCR-confirmed SARS-CoV-2 infection between March and December 2020, before Alpha, Beta and Delta variants emerged in the United States.

The material sequenced was CD4+ T cells from PBMCs cultured with HIV peptides, taken before COVID-19 vaccination. Sample cell subset or site, as interpreted from the label and publication: HIV-1 Nef peptide pool negative control/reference culture. The receptor source for this set is a human donor who had a prior SARS-CoV-2 infection.

The J gene is TRBJ2-7, the V gene TRBV6-5; tentative D call: TRBD2 (6 bases). Germline V lookup: CDR1 MNHEY, CDR2 SVGAGI. This CDR3 has 15 amino acids. V lost 2 bases and J lost 2, with 13 bases in between. In nucleotides, the CDR3 is TGTGCCAGCAGTTACGGGGGACTGAGAGCCTACGAGCAGTACTTC. It is translated as CASSYGGLRAYEQYF.

The chain is built from TRBV7-8 and TRBJ2-1, with D possibly called TRBD1 or TRBD2 (6 bases each). CDR1 SGHVS and CDR2 FQNEAQ come from the germline V gene. The germline V and J ends were trimmed by 6 bases and 3 bases, with 18 bases remaining between them. This CDR3 has 16 amino acids. The CDR3 is CASRAFRGRDYNEQFF. The CDR3 coding sequence is TGTGCCAGCAGGGCTTTTCGGGGGCGGGACTACAATGAGCAGTTCTTC.

This chain joins TRBV6-5 and TRBJ2-7, with a weak D call TRBD1 (6 bases). Germline V gives CDR1 MNHEY, CDR2 SVGAGI. This CDR3 has 14 amino acids. V lost 2 bases and J lost 3, with 11 bases in between. The CDR3: CASSYGTGRYEQYF. The CDR3 DNA reads as TGTGCCAGCAGTTACGGTACAGGGCGCTACGAGCAGTACTTC.

This chain joins TRBV9 and TRBJ1-3; D gene unclear. The CDR3 contains 14 residues. Germline V gene sequence: CDR1 SGDLS, CDR2 YYNGEE. Between the trimmed V and J ends, which lost 0 bases and 4 bases, there was a span of 8 bases. DNA for the CDR3: TGTGCCAGCAGCGTAGAGGCAGTAGGAAACACCATATATTTT. Translating gives CASSVEAVGNTIYF. Full variable domain (remainder filled in from reference TRBV9 and TRBJ1-3): DSGVTQTPKHLITATGQRVTLRCSPRSGDLSVYWYQQSLDQGLQFLIQYYNGEERAKGNILERFSAQQFPDLHSELNLSSLELGDSALYFCASSVEAVGNTIYFGEGSWLTVV.

The chain recombines TRBV6-5 with TRBJ1-5; TRBD1 might be the D (6 bases). The CDR3 loop spans 12 amino acids. Germline CDR1 MNHEY, CDR2 SVGAGI. With 6 bases removed from V and 5 bases from J, the gap between germline ends came to 8 bases. Here the CDR3 DNA reads TGTGCCAGCAGACAGGGTGATCAGCCCCAGCATTTT. Translated, it gives CASRQGDQPQHF.

The chain is built from TRBV11-2 and TRBJ1-6; D not resolved. This CDR3 contains 16 residues. V dropped 3 bases and J dropped 14 bases, with 23 bases sitting between them. Germline CDR1 and CDR2: SGHAT and FQNNGV. The CDR3 loop reads CASSFALGPSVSTLHF. The CDR3 nucleotides read TGTGCCAGCAGCTTTGCCTTGGGTCCTAGTGTGTCCACCCTCCACTTT.

The V and J genes are TRBV5-4 and TRBJ2-2; D is ambiguous. Trimming stripped 4 bases from V and 4 bases from J, with 8 bases between. CDR1 and CDR2 (germline): SGHNT, YYREEE (reference sequence). This CDR3 contains 13 residues. This chain's CDR3 is CASSPDPTGELFF. The CDR3 bases are TGTGCCAGCAGCCCCGACCCCACCGGGGAGCTGTTTTTT.

This clone was detected a few times. This chain joins TRBV11-3 and TRBJ2-1; 11 bases agree with TRBD2. Germline lookup yields CDR1 SGHNT and CDR2 YENEEA. This CDR3 comprises 15 residues. Trimming cost V 5 bases and J 5 bases; bases outside gene matches: 5. CDR3 in DNA: TGTGCCAGCAGCCCCGGGACTAGCGGACACAATGAGCAGTTCTTC. Translated: CASSPGTSGHNEQFF.

The sample holds a few counts of this clone. The gene calls are TRBV19 and TRBJ1-6; 7 bases map to TRBD1. This CDR3 spans 17 amino acids. V gave up 5 bases and J gave up 6 bases; unmatched junction bases: 13. The germline V gene encodes CDR1 LNHDA and CDR2 SQIVND (reference sequence). The chain's CDR3 is CASSARQGHLINSPLHF. The DNA of the CDR3 is TGTGCCAGTAGTGCACGACAGGGTCACCTTATTAATTCACCCCTCCACTTT.

V is TRBV19 and J is TRBJ1-2, with D possibly matching TRBD1 (5 bases). Trimming stripped 9 bases from V and 8 bases from J, with 25 bases between. CDR1 is LNHDA and CDR2 is SQIVND in the germline V gene (reference sequence). CDR3 length equals 15 residues. The chain's CDR3 is CASALPGGMVGGYTF. CDR3 DNA sequence: TGTGCCAGCGCCCTTCCTGGGGGAATGGTTGGGGGCTACACCTTC.

The chain uses TRBV6-2 or TRBV6-3 and TRBJ2-3; D may be TRBD2 (6 bases). From germline, CDR1 is MNHEY and CDR2 SVGEGT. The CDR3 has 17 residues. Trimming pared 5 bases from V and 0 bases from J, leaving 18 bases between. The CDR3 reads CASSPRTTGDSTDTQYF. The CDR3 DNA sequence: TGTGCCAGCAGTCCCCGAACGACGGGGGATAGCACAGATACGCAGTATTTT.

The chain uses TRBV5-4 and TRBJ2-1; D may be TRBD2 (7 bases). V was shortened by 4 bases and J by 3 bases, with 29 bases between the two germline ends. CDR1 and CDR2 (germline): SGHNT, YYREEE (reference sequence). This CDR3 has 20 residues. In DNA, the CDR3 is TGTGCCAGCAGCACTAGGACAGCGCGGGGGAGGGCCGATGGCTACAATGAGCAGTTCTTC. It encodes CASSTRTARGRADGYNEQFF.

The V and J genes are TRBV6-1 and TRBJ2-1, with D maybe TRBD1 (6 bases). In germline, CDR1 is MNHNS, CDR2 SASEGT. Between the trimmed V and J ends, which lost 4 bases and 0 bases, there was a span of 13 bases. The CDR3 consists of 16 residues. CDR3 DNA: TGTGCCAGCAGTGGGAGACAGGCCCACTCCTACAATGAGCAGTTCTTC. This encodes CASSGRQAHSYNEQFF.

This sequence joins TRBV6-5 and TRBJ1-5; no clear D gene. V gave up 7 bases and J gave up 0 bases, with 7 bases separating them. Germline V gene lookup returns CDR1 MNHEY and CDR2 SVGAGI. This CDR3 spans 13 amino acids. The DNA of the CDR3 is TGTGCCAGCAATATTAATAGCAATCAGCCCCAGCATTTT. This codes for CASNINSNQPQHF.

The V gene is TRBV12-5, the J gene TRBJ1-5; a possible D gene is TRBD1 (5 bases). Germline-derived CDR1 and CDR2 are LGHNT and FRNRAP. CDR3 length: 15 amino acids. V was pared by 6 bases and J by 3 bases, with 15 bases between. The DNA for the CDR3 is TGTGCTAGTGGGTTAGTGGGACGGAACAATCAGCCCCAGCATTTT. It yields the protein CASGLVGRNNQPQHF.

The chain joins TRBV20-1 to TRBJ2-5, with TRBD1 identical over 9 bases. The CDR3 runs 15 residues. The germline gives CDR1 DFQATT, CDR2 SNEGSKA (reference sequence). The V and J ends lost 4 bases and 2 bases, in that order; junction bases with no gene match: 8. The CDR3 nucleotides read TGCAGTGCTACTGACCGGACAGGGGCGCAAGAGACCCAGTACTTC. The encoded protein is CSATDRTGAQETQYF.

The chain couples TRBV7-2 to TRBJ1-2, with D uncertain. CDR3 size: 15 residues. Trimming took 2 bases from V and 7 from J, leaving 17 bases between them. Germline CDR1 reads SGHTA; CDR2 reads FQGNSA. In DNA, the CDR3 is TGTGCCAGCAGCTTATTGTCGGAGGTTTTTAGTGGCTACACCTTC. Protein sequence: CASSLLSEVFSGYTF.

This chain uses TRBV19 with TRBJ1-1; perhaps TRBD1 as D (6 bases). Germline values: CDR1 LNHDA, CDR2 SQIVND (reference sequence). V was pared by 7 bases and J by 1 base, with 10 bases between. The CDR3 is made up of 13 amino acids. This CDR3 is CASTGVSNTEAFF. The CDR3 DNA follows: TGTGCCAGTACAGGGGTATCGAACACTGAAGCTTTCTTT.

The gene calls are TRBV5-1 and TRBJ2-5; TRBD2 is a possible D gene (6 bases). The CDR3 runs 17 residues. With 7 bases removed from V and 2 bases from J, the gap between germline ends came to 24 bases. Germline assignment: CDR1 SGHRS and CDR2 YFSETQ. The CDR3 DNA reads as TGCGCCAGCTCCCTATCCCGCGCAACTCGGGGGCAAGAGACCCAGTACTTC. Translated, it gives CASSLSRATRGQETQYF. The complete variable domain, with remaining parts taken from reference TRBV5-1 and TRBJ2-5, reads KAGVTQTPRYLIKTRGQQVTLSCSPISGHRSVSWYQQTPGQGLQFLFEYFSETQRNKGNFPGRFSGRQFSNSRSEMNVSTLELGDSALYLCASSLSRATRGQETQYFGPGTRLLVL.

V usage is TRBV4-2 and J usage is TRBJ2-1; TRBD2 agrees at 10 bases. V lost 0 bases and J lost 4; bases outside the gene matches: 12. This CDR3 has 19 residues. Germline loops: CDR1 LGHNA, CDR2 YNFKEQ. For the CDR3, the DNA is TGTGCCAGCAGCCAAGAGGGGGGAACTAGCGGGATTGGGTACAATGAGCAGTTCTTC. Protein: CASSQEGGTSGIGYNEQFF.

This chain uses TRBV7-9 with TRBJ1-2; 12 bases agree with TRBD1. V lost 5 bases and J lost 9; bases outside the gene matches: 7. The CDR3 loop spans 14 amino acids. Germline CDR1 reads SEHNR; CDR2 reads FQNEAQ (reference sequence). This CDR3 is CASSPGTGGMSYTF. DNA for the CDR3: TGTGCCAGCAGCCCTGGGACAGGGGGCATGAGCTACACCTTC.

In DNA, the CDR3 is TGTGCCAGCAGCTTAGGCGGGGGCCCCTACGAGCAGTACTTC. Protein: CASSLGGGPYEQYF. The chain joins TRBV7-2 to TRBJ2-7; D might be TRBD2 (7 bases). The CDR3 has 14 residues. Per germline, CDR1 SGHTA and CDR2 FQGNSA. V dropped 1 base and J dropped 2 bases, with 9 bases sitting between them.

This chain connects TRBV5-5 to TRBJ2-3; D is unresolved. There are 16 residues in the CDR3. CDR1 is SGHKS, CDR2 YYEKEE, per germline (reference sequence). V dropped 2 bases and J dropped 1 base, with 14 bases sitting between them. CDR3 in amino acids: CASSFSPVPGTDTQYF. The CDR3 nucleotides are TGTGCCAGCAGCTTTTCGCCTGTGCCGGGCACAGATACGCAGTATTTT. The full variable domain, in which reference TRBV5-5 and TRBJ2-3 provide the parts outside the CDR3, is DAGVTQSPTHLIKTRGQQVTLRCSPISGHKSVSWYQQVLGQGPQFIFQYYEKEERGRGNFPDRFSARQFPNYSSELNVNALLLGDSALYLCASSFSPVPGTDTQYFGPGTRLTVL.

Here the CDR3 reads CASSLGGAEETQYF. The CDR3 DNA sequence: TGTGCCAGCAGCTTAGGGGGCGCCGAGGAGACCCAGTACTTC. The V call is TRBV7-3, the J call TRBJ2-5; a possible D gene is TRBD1 (6 bases). CDR1 and CDR2 from the germline V gene are SGHTA and FQGTGA. The CDR3 has 14 amino acids. Trimming removed 2 bases from V and 5 bases from J, with 12 bases in between.

The chain joins TRBV7-3 to TRBJ2-6; unclear D gene. Per germline, CDR1 SGHTA and CDR2 FQGTGA. The CDR3 sequence is 15 residues long. The V end was cut by 1 base, the J end by 0 bases, with 4 bases between. The CDR3 spells CASSLKGSGANVLTF. The CDR3 bases are TGTGCCAGCAGCTTAAAGGGCTCTGGGGCCAACGTCCTGACTTTC.

The chain recombines TRBV9 with TRBJ1-4; D might be TRBD1 (6 bases). V was cut by 4 bases and J by 1 base, with 14 bases left in between. Germline values: CDR1 SGDLS, CDR2 YYNGEE. The CDR3 has 16 residues. CDR3 bases: TGTGCCAGCAGCACCACAGACAGGCGAACTAATGAAAAACTGTTTTTT. Translation gives CASSTTDRRTNEKLFF.

This clone was recorded once. V usage is TRBV2 and J usage is TRBJ2-3, with TRBD1 matching over 10 bases. CDR1 and CDR2 (germline): SNHLY, FYNNEI. This CDR3 has 15 amino acids. J gave up 3 bases and V 6 bases, and 6 bases lay outside the gene matches. The CDR3 DNA reads as TGTGCCAGCAGGACAGGGGGCGGTAGTACAGATACGCAGTATTTT. Protein product: CASRTGGGSTDTQYF.

V is TRBV14 and J is TRBJ2-7, with 8 nucleotides matching TRBD1. The CDR3 length is 17 residues. Germline-derived CDR1 and CDR2 are SGHDN and FVKESK. V shed 2 bases, J shed 5 bases, and the junction held 14 bases outside the gene matches. CDR3 amino acids: CASSQSTDADRGDEQYF. Here the CDR3 DNA reads TGTGCCAGCAGCCAATCCACCGACGCCGACAGGGGTGACGAGCAGTACTTC. Complete variable domain (other parts from reference TRBV14 and TRBJ2-7): EAGVTQFPSHSVIEKGQTVTLRCDPISGHDNLYWYRRVMGKEIKFLLHFVKESKQDESGMPNNRFLAERTGGTYSTLKVQPAELEDSGVYFCASSQSTDADRGDEQYFGPGTRLTVT.

V is TRBV27 and J is TRBJ1-6; D is undetermined. CDR3 length: 12 amino acids. Trimming cost V 3 bases and J 9 bases, with 6 bases left between them. The germline V gene encodes CDR1 MNHEY and CDR2 SMNVEV (reference sequence). As DNA, the CDR3 is TGTGCCAGCAGTTTCTTTGGTTCACCCCTCCACTTT. Translating gives CASSFFGSPLHF.